Presented here are 13 T cell receptor beta chains from one specimen sequenced in a study of cytomegalovirus exposure and HLA in healthy donors. PCR used 60 Vbeta primers and 13 Jbeta primers. Sequencing was performed with immunoSEQ multiplex PCR; in TCRdb, only in-frame clones are kept and a portion is missing. The sample includes tens of thousands of clones, 70% to 75% of them seen just once. Sequenced: PBMCs. The receptors originated from a man aged 30 to 39 in good health and CMV-seronegative.

This chain links TRBV6-1 with TRBJ1-4; D gene unclear. This CDR3 is built from 14 residues. Trimming left V 3 bases short and J 4 bases short, with 9 bases between. Looked up from germline, CDR1 is MNHNS and CDR2 is SASEGT. Here the CDR3 reads CASSETQFNEKLFF. DNA of the CDR3: TGTGCCAGCAGTGAGACACAGTTTAATGAAAAACTGTTTTTT.

The rearrangement links TRBV5-1 to TRBJ2-5; D is unclear. Trimming removed 0 bases at V and 5 bases at J, with 11 bases between. The CDR3 covers 14 residues. Germline V gives CDR1 SGHRS, CDR2 YFSETQ. This chain's CDR3 is CASSLANTAETQYF. The CDR3 DNA is TGCGCCAGCAGCTTGGCTAATACAGCTGAGACCCAGTACTTC.

Only a few counts were recorded for this clone. J is TRBJ1-5 and V is TRBV19; D gene unclear. The CDR3 consists of 15 residues. V lost 5 bases and J lost 2, with 13 bases in between. Per the germline V gene, CDR1 is LNHDA and CDR2 is SQIVND (reference sequence). CDR3 sequence reads: CASSPTRYGNQPQHF. Here the CDR3 DNA reads TGTGCCAGTAGTCCCACCCGGTATGGCAATCAGCCCCAGCATTTT.

The V gene is TRBV29-1, the J gene TRBJ2-2, with TRBD1 matching 7 bases. Germline values: CDR1 SQVTM, CDR2 ANQGSEA. Trimming removed 6 bases from V and 1 base from J; junction bases left unmatched: 8. This CDR3 spans 15 amino acids. In nucleotides, the CDR3 is TGCAGCGTCGTAACCGACAGGGTGAACACCGGGGAGCTGTTTTTT. Translating it yields CSVVTDRVNTGELFF.

This clone was observed a few times. The genes are TRBV2 and TRBJ1-1, with unresolved D. This CDR3 contains 13 residues. Trimming stripped 6 bases from V and 5 bases from J, with 13 bases between. Germline lookup yields CDR1 SNHLY and CDR2 FYNNEI. CDR3 DNA sequence: TGTGCCAGCAGCCACCAGGATGCAACTGAAGCTTTCTTT. This sequence encodes CASSHQDATEAFF.

The rearrangement joins TRBV15 to TRBJ1-2, with D possibly TRBD1 on 6 matching bases. Germline V gene data show CDR1 as LNHNV and CDR2 as YYDKDF (reference sequence). Trimming shortened V by 2 bases and J by 8 bases, and 21 bases separated the two germline ends. This CDR3 has 16 amino acids. CDR3 coding DNA: TGTGCCACCAGCAGAAGGACAGTGGCCCCGGTTGACGGCTACACCTTC. This translates into CATSRRTVAPVDGYTF.

The V gene is TRBV19, the J gene TRBJ2-1; D unresolved. CDR1 is LNHDA, CDR2 SQIVND, per germline (reference sequence). The CDR3 loop spans 13 amino acids. V was trimmed by 4 bases and J by 7 bases, leaving 11 bases between them. In DNA, the CDR3 is TGTGCCAGTAGTAGACCCAACGGGAATGAGCAGTTCTTC. Protein product: CASSRPNGNEQFF.

V and J are TRBV5-5 and TRBJ1-6; perhaps TRBD1 as D (6 bases). The CDR3 is 18 amino acids. Germline V gene lookup returns CDR1 SGHKS and CDR2 YYEKEE (reference sequence). The V gene lost 0 bases and the J gene lost 6 bases, with 19 bases spanning the gap. CDR3 loop: CASSLGTAKLGINSPLHF. CDR3 DNA: TGTGCCAGCAGCTTGGGGACAGCTAAACTAGGAATTAATTCACCCCTCCACTTT.

CDR3 sequence: CASSITAVGGTDTQYF. The CDR3 bases are TGTGCCAGCAGCATCACAGCGGTTGGAGGCACAGATACGCAGTATTTT. The chain is built from TRBV11-2 and TRBJ2-3; possibly TRBD2 for D (5 bases). V gave up 5 bases and J gave up 1 base, with 16 bases separating them. The length of the CDR3 is 16 residues. Germline V lookup: CDR1 SGHAT, CDR2 FQNNGV.

The CDR3 DNA is TGTGCCAGCAGCCGAGGCAACCAGAACACCGGGGAGCTGTTTTTT. Translating gives CASSRGNQNTGELFF. The chain combines TRBV7-6 with TRBJ2-2; D remains ambiguous. Trimming left V 5 bases short and J 1 base short, with 11 bases between. Germline V gene lookup returns CDR1 SGHVS and CDR2 FNYEAQ. The CDR3 length is 15 residues.

This chain links TRBV6-1 with TRBJ1-5; TRBD1 matches 11 bases. Per germline, CDR1 MNHNS and CDR2 SASEGT. The CDR3 consists of 16 residues. J gave up 5 bases and V 3 bases, and 6 bases lay outside the gene matches. The CDR3 sequence is CASSEARTGGYQPQHF. DNA of the CDR3: TGTGCCAGCAGTGAGGCCAGGACAGGGGGCTATCAGCCCCAGCATTTT.

The V gene is TRBV2, the J gene TRBJ2-3; 8 nucleotides match TRBD2. V trimming: 5 bases; J trimming: 0 bases; junction bases outside the gene matches: 7. Germline V gives CDR1 SNHLY, CDR2 FYNNEI. The CDR3 spans 16 residues. In DNA form, the CDR3 reads TGTGCCAGCAGTCGGTTAGCGGGGACTAGCACAGATACGCAGTATTTT. The encoded protein is CASSRLAGTSTDTQYF.

This chain links TRBV5-1 with TRBJ2-1, with a tentative D call TRBD2 (5 bases). The germline V gene has CDR1 SGHRS and CDR2 YFSETQ. This CDR3 has 16 amino acids. Trimming stripped 2 bases from V and 0 bases from J, with 12 bases between. The DNA of the CDR3 is TGCGCCAGCAGCTTTCGAGCGGTAAGCTCCTACAATGAGCAGTTCTTC. This translates into CASSFRAVSSYNEQFF.